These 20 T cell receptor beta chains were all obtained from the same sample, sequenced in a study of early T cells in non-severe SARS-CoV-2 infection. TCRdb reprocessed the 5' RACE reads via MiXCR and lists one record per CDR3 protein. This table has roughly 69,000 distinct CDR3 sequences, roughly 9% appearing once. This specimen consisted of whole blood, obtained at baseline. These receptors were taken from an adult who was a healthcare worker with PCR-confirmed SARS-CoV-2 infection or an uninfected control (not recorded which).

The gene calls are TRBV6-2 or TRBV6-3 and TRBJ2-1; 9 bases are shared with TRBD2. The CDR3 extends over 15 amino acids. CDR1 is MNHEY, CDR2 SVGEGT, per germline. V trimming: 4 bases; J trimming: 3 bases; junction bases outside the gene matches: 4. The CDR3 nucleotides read TGTGCCAGCAGTTCAGCGGGAGGCCGCTACAATGAGCAGTTCTTC. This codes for CASSSAGGRYNEQFF.

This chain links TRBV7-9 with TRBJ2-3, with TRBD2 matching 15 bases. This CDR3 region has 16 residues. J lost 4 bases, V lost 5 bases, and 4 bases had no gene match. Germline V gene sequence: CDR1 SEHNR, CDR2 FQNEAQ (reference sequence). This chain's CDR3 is CASSPGLAGGSDTQYF. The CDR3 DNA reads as TGTGCCAGCAGCCCGGGACTAGCGGGAGGTTCAGATACGCAGTATTTT. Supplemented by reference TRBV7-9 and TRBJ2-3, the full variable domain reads DTGVSQNPRHKITKRGQNVTFRCDPISEHNRLYWYRQTLGQGPEFLTYFQNEAQLEKSRLLSDRFSAERPKGSFSTLEIQRTEQGDSAMYLCASSPGLAGGSDTQYFGPGTRLTVL.

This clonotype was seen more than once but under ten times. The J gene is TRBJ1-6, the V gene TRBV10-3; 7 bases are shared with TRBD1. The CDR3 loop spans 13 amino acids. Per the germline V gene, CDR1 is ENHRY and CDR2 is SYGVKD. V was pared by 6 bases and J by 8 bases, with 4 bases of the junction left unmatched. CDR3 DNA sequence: TGTGCCATCAGAGGACAGGACCATTCACCCCTCCACTTT. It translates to CAIRGQDHSPLHF.

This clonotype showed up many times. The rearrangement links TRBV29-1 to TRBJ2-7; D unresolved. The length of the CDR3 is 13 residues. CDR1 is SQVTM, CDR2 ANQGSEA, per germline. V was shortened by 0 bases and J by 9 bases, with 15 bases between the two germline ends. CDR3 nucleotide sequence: TGCAGCGTTGAAGATCTGGGCTTTCCCAGGCAGTACTTC. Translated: CSVEDLGFPRQYF.

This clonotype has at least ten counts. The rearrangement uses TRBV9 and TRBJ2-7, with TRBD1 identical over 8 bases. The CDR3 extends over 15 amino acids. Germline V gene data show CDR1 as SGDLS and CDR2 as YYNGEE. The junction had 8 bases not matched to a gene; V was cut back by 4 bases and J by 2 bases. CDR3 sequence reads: CASSPSGQDTYEQYF. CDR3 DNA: TGTGCCAGCAGCCCGTCGGGACAGGACACCTACGAGCAGTACTTC.

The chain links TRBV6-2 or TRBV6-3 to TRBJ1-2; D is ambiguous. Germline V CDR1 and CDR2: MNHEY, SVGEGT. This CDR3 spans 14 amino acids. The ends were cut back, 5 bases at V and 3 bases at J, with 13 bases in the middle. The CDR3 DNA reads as TGTGCCAGCAGTCCATCCCGACATGACTATGGCTACACCTTC. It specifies CASSPSRHDYGYTF.

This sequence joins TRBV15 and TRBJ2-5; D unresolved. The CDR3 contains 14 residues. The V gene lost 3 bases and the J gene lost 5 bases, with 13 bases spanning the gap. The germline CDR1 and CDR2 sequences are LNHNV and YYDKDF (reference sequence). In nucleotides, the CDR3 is TGTGCCACCAGCAGCCCGAAGACGGCGGAGACCCAGTACTTC. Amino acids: CATSSPKTAETQYF.

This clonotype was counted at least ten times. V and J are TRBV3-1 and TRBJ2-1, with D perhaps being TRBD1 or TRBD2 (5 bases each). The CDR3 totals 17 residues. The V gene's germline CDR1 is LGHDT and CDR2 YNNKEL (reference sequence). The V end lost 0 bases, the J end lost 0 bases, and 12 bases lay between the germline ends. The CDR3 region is CASSQDMGEYSYNEQFF. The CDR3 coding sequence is TGTGCCAGCAGCCAAGATATGGGGGAATACTCCTACAATGAGCAGTTCTTC.

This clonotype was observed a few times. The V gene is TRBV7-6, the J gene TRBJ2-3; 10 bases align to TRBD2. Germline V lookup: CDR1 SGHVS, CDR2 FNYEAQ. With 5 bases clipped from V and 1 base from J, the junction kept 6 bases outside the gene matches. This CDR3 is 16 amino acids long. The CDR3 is CASSLGTSARTDTQYF. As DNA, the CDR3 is TGTGCCAGCAGCCTAGGGACTAGCGCCCGCACAGATACGCAGTATTTT.

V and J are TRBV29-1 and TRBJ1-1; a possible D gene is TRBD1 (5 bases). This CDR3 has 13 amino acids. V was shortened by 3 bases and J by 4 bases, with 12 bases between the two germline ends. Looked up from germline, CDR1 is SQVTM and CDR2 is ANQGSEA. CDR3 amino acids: CSVEHGGGTEAFF. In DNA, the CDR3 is TGCAGCGTTGAGCACGGTGGGGGCACTGAAGCTTTCTTT. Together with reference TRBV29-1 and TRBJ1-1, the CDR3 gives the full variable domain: SAVISQKPSRDICQRGTSLTIQCQVDSQVTMMFWYRQQPGQSLTLIATANQGSEATYESGFVIDKFPISRPNLTFSTLTVSNMSPEDSSIYLCSVEHGGGTEAFFGQGTRLTVV.

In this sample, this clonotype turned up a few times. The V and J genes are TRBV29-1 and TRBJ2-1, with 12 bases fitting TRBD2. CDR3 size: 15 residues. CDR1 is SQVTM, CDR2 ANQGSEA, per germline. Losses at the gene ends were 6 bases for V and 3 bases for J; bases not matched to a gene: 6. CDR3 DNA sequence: TGCAGCGTCCCTAGCGGGAGGGCCGTCTACAATGAGCAGTTCTTC. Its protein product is CSVPSGRAVYNEQFF.

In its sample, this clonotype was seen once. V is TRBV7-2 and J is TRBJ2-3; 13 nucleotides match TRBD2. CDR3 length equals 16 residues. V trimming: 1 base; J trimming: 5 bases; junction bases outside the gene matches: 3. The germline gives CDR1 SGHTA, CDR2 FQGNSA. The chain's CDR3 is CASSLELAGGIDTQYF. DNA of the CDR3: TGTGCCAGCAGCTTAGAACTAGCGGGAGGGATAGATACGCAGTATTTT.

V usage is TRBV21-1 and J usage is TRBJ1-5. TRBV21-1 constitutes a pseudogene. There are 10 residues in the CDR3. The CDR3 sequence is CASNSGPQHF. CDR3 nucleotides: TGTGCCAGCAACAGCGGGCCCCAGCATTTT.

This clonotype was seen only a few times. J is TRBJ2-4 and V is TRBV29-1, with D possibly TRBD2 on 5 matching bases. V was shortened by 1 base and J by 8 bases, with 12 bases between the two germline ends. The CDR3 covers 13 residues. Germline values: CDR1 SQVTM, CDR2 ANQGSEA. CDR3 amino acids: CSVEGGLGDIQYF. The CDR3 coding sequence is TGCAGCGTTGAAGGTGGACTCGGGGACATTCAGTACTTC.

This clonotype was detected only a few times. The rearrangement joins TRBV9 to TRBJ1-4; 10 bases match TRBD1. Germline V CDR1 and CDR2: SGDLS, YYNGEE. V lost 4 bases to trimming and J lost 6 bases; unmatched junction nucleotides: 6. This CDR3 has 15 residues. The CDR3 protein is CASSLPGTGDEKLFF. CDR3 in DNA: TGTGCCAGCAGCCTCCCCGGGACAGGGGATGAAAAACTGTTTTTT. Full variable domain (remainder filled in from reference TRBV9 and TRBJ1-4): DSGVTQTPKHLITATGQRVTLRCSPRSGDLSVYWYQQSLDQGLQFLIQYYNGEERAKGNILERFSAQQFPDLHSELNLSSLELGDSALYFCASSLPGTGDEKLFFGSGTQLSVL.

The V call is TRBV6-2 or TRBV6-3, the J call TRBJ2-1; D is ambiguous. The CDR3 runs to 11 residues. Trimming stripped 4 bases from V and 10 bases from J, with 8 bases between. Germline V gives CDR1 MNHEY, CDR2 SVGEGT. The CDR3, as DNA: TGTGCCAGCAGTTTCCGACAAGAGCAGTTCTTC. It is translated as CASSFRQEQFF.

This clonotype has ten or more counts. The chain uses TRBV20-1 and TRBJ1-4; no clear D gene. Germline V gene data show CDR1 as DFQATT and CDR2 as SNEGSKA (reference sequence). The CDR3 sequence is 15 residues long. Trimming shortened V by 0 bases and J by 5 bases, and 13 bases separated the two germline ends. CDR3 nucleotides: TGCAGTGCTAGAGATCCGGCAGCTCAGAATGAAAAACTGTTTTTT. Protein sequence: CSARDPAAQNEKLFF.

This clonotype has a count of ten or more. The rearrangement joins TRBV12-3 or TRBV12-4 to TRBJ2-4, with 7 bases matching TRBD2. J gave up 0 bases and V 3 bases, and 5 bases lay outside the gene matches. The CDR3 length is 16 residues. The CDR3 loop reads CASSLGPSGAKNIQYF. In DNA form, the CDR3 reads TGTGCCAGCAGTTTGGGCCCTAGCGGAGCCAAAAACATTCAGTACTTC.

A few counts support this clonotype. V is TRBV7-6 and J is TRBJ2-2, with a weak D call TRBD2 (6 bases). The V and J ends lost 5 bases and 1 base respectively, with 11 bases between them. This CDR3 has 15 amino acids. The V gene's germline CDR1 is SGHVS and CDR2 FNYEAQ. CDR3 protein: CASSRGLLNTGELFF. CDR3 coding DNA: TGTGCCAGCAGCCGGGGACTCTTGAACACCGGGGAGCTGTTTTTT.

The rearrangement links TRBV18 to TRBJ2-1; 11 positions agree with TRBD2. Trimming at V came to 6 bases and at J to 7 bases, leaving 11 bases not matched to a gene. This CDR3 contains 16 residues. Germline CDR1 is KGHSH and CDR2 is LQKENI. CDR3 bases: TGTGCCAGCTCTCCCGTAGCGGGAGGGCCTGGGAATGAGCAGTTCTTC. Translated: CASSPVAGGPGNEQFF.